The entry below gives a single T cell receptor beta chain sequence along with its context. Original analysis: Using reference gene primer amplification, nucleated cell counts were estimated. Produced via immunoSEQ multiplex PCR; TCRdb's table is partial and in-frame only. From that table come the V and J calls and clone size; the DNA was used to work out D and trimming. The sample lists under 250,000 clones, 87% occurring once. These data originate in a study of blood T cell repertoires in COVID-19. The overall study: The United States, Italy and Spain provided the acute and convalescent COVID-19 samples.

Participant ages covered roughly 18 to 89 years across 24 US areas. Cohorts were assigned according to the clinical history that participants reported. The CDR3 sequence is 15 residues long. CDR1 LNHDA and CDR2 SQIVND come from the germline V gene (reference sequence). After removal of 7 bases from V and 4 bases from J, the junction contained 10 bases not matched to a gene. The sequencing sample was made of PBMCs or T cells enriched from blood (not recorded which). The receptor comes from a woman aged 25-40 years with acute COVID-19. This chain connects TRBV19 to TRBJ1-2, with 9 bases aligning to TRBD1. The CDR3 spells CASTPGQGPLYGYTF. The CDR3 DNA reads TGTGCCAGTACCCCGGGACAGGGCCCCCTCTATGGCTACACCTTC.